The clone carrying this T cell receptor beta chain was recorded at least ten times. The antigen remains undetermined. Researchers took RNA transcripts and amplified TCR beta CDR3 regions from them. A first-round RT-PCR used HTBI primers, followed by a second-round multiplex PCR. TCRdb reanalysed the multiplex PCR reads using MiXCR and keeps one entry per CDR3 protein. The sample lists around 340,000 distinct CDR3 sequences, 17% occurring once. Clinical symptoms, serum thyroxine, TRAb, thyroid ultrasound and orbital computed tomography formed the basis of diagnosis. The authors used Ficoll-Paque density gradient centrifugation to separate PBMCs. The input was roughly 10 ml of fresh peripheral blood. The source of the sample is a study of Graves' ophthalmopathy and Graves' hyperthyroidism. Study findings and constraints: The study's model predicted ophthalmopathy progression at 70.59% sensitivity and 72% to 85% specificity. Also, most clonotypes expanded in the thyroid above 0.001 frequency appeared in blood.

The V gene's germline CDR1 is MNHNS and CDR2 SASEGT. The CDR3 totals 15 residues. V was cut by 1 base and J by 1 base, with 10 bases left in between. This chain connects TRBV6-1 to TRBJ1-2; D is unresolved. This receptor was taken from an adult man with Graves' ophthalmopathy. Sequencing was carried out using peripheral blood. CDR3 loop: CASSEGGIFNYGYTF. The CDR3 bases are TGTGCCAGCAGTGAAGGGGGAATATTTAACTATGGCTACACCTTC.